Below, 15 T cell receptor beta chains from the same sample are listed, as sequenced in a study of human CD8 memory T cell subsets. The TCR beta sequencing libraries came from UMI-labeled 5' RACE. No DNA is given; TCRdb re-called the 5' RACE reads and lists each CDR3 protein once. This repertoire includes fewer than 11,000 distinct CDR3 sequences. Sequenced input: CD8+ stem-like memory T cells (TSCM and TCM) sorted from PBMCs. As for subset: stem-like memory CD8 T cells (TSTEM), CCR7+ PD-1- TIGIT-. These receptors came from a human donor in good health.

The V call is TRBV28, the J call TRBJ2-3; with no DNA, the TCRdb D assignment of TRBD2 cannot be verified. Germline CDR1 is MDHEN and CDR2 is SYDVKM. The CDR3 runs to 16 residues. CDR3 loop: CASSSVAGPSTDTQYF.

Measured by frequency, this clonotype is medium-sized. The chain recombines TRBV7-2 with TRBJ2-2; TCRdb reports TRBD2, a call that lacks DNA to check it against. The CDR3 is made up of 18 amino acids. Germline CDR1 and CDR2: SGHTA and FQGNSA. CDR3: CASTYPTTSGANTGELFF.

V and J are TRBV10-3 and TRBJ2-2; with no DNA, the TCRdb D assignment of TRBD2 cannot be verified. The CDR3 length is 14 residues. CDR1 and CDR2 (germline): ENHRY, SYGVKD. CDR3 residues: CAIFSAEETGELFF.

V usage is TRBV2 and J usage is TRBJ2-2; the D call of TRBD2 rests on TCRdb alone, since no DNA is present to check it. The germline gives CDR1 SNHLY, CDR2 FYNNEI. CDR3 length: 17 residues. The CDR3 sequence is CASLGTSGIALSGELFF.

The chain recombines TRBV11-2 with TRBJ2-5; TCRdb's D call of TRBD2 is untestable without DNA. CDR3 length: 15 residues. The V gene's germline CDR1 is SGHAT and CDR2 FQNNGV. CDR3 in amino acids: CASSLTSGGQETQYF. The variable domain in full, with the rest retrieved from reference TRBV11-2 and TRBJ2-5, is EAGVAQSPRYKIIEKRQSVAFWCNPISGHATLYWYQQILGQGPKLLIQFQNNGVVDDSQLPKDRFSAERLKGVDSTLKIQPAKLEDSAVYLCASSLTSGGQETQYFGPGTRLLVL.

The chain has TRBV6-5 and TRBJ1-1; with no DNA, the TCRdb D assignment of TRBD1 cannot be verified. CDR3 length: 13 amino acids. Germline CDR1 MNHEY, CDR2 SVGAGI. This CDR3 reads CASTKRQGRHAFF.

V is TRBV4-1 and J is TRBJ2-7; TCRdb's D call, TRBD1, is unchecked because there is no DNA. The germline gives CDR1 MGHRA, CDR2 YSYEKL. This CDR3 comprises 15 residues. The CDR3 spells CASSQDRQGYYEQYF.

The CDR3 region is CASSATSGGAYEQYF. The rearrangement joins TRBV4-2 to TRBJ2-7; the D call of TRBD2 rests on TCRdb alone, since no DNA is present to check it. The germline V gene has CDR1 LGHNA and CDR2 YNFKEQ. The CDR3 length is 15 residues.

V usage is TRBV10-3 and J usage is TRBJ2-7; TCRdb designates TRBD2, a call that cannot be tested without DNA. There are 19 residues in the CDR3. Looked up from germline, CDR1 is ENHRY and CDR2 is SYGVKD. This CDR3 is CAISEPRGLAGFSGYEQYF.

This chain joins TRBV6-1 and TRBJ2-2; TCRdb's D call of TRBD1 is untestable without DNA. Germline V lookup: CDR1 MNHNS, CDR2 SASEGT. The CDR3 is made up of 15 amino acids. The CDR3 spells CASSEYQGVTGELFF.

The CDR3: CASSQDRTGGDGIYGYTF. The chain recombines TRBV4-3 with TRBJ1-2; TCRdb reports TRBD1, a call that lacks DNA to check it against. CDR1 and CDR2 (germline): LGHNA, YSLEER. This CDR3 has 18 residues.

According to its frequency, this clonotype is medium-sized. The CDR3 is CASSDGDTEAFF. J is TRBJ1-1 and V is TRBV7-9. Germline-derived CDR1 and CDR2 are SEHNR and FQNEAQ (reference sequence). This CDR3 comprises 12 residues.

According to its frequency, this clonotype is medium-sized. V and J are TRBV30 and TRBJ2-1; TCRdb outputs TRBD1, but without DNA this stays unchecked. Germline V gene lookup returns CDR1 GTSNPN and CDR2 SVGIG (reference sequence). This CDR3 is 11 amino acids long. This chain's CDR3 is CAWNQGGEQFF.

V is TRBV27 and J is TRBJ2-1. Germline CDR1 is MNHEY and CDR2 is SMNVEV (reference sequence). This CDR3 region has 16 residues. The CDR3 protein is CASSLVVGASYNEQFF.

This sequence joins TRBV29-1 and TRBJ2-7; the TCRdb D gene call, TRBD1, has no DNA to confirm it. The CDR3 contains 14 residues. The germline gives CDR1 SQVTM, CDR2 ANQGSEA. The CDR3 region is CSVEDGRGSYEQYF.